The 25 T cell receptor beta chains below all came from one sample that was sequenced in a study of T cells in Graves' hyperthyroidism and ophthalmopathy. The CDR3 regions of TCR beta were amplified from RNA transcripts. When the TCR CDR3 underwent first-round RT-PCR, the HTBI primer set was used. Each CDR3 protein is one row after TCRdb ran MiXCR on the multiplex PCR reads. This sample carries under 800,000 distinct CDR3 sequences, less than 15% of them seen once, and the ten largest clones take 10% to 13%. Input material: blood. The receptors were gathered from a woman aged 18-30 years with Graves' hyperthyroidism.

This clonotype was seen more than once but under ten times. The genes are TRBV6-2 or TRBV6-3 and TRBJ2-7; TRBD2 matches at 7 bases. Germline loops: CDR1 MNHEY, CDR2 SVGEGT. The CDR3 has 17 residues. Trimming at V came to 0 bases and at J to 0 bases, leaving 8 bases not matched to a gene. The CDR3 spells CASSYSSYGGSSYEQYF. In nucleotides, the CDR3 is TGTGCCAGCAGTTACTCGAGCTATGGCGGGAGCTCCTACGAGCAGTACTTC.

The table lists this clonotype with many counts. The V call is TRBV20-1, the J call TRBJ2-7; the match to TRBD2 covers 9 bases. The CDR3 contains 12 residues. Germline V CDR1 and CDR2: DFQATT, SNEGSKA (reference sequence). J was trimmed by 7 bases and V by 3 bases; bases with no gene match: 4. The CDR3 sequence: CSASRREGEQYF. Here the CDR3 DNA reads TGCAGTGCTAGTAGGCGGGAGGGGGAGCAGTACTTC.

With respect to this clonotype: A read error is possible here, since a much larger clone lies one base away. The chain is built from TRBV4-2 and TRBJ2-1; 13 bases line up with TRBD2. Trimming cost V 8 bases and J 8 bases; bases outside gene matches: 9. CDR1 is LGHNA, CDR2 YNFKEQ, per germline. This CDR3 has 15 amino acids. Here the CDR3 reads CASGPGTSGDDEQFF. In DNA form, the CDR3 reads TGTGCCAGCGGCCCCGGGACTAGCGGGGACGATGAGCAGTTCTTC.

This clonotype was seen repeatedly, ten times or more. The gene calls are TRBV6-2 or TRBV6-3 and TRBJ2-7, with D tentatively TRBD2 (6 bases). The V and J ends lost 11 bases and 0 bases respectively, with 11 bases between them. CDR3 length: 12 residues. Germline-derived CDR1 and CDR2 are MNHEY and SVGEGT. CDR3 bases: TGTGCCGCAGCGGGTAGCTCCTACGAGCAGTACTTC. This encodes CAAAGSSYEQYF.

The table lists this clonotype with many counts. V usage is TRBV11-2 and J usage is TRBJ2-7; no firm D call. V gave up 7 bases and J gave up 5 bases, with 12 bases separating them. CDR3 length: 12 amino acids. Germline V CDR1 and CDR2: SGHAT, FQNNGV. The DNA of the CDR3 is TGTGCCAGCATAGGGAAGTCTAACGAGCAGTACTTC. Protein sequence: CASIGKSNEQYF.

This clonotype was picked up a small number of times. The CDR3 here is CASSLGGAPGSEAFF. CDR3 DNA sequence: TGTGCCAGCAGTTTAGGGGGGGCCCCAGGCTCTGAAGCTTTCTTT. V is TRBV28 and J is TRBJ1-1; tentatively, D is TRBD1 (6 bases). The CDR3 runs 15 residues. Germline CDR1 MDHEN, CDR2 SYDVKM. V lost 2 bases, J lost 6 bases, and 16 bases lay in between.

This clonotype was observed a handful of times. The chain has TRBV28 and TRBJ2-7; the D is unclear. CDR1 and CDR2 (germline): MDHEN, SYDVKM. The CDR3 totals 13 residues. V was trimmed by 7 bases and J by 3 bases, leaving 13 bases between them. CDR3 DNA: TGTGCCAGCACAGACTCTGGCGTCTACGAGCAGTACTTC. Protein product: CASTDSGVYEQYF.

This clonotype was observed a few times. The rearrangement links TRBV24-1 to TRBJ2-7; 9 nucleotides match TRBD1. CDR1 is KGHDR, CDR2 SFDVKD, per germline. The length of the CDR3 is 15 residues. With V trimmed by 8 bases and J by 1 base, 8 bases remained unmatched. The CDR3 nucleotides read TGTGCCACCATATTCACCGGGACAGGGTCCTACGAGCAGTACTTC. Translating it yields CATIFTGTGSYEQYF.

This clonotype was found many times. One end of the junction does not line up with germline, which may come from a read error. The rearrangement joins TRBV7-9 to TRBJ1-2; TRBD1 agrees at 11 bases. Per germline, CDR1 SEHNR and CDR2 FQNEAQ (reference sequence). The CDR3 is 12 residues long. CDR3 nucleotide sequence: TGTGCCAGCAGCTGGCGGACAGGGGGCTTCACCTTC. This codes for CASSWRTGGFTF.

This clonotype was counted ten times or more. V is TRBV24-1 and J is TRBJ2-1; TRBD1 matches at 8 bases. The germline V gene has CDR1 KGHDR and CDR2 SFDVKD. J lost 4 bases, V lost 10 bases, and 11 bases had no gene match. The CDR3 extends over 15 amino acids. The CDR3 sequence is CATAAGTGSYNEQFF. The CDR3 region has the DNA TGTGCCACAGCTGCCGGGACAGGCTCTTACAATGAGCAGTTCTTC.

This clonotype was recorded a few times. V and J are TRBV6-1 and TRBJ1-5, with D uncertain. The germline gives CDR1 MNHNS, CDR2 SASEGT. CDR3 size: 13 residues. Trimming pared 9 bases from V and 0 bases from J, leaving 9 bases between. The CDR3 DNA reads TGTGCCAGTCTTAGGGATAGCAATCAGCCCCAGCATTTT. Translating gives CASLRDSNQPQHF.

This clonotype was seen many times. CDR3 bases: TGTGCCAGTAGTATAGAGGTGAACACTGAAGCTTTCTTT. Amino acid sequence: CASSIEVNTEAFF. This chain links TRBV19 with TRBJ1-1; D not certain. Trimming removed 0 bases from V and 0 bases from J, with 2 bases in between. In germline, CDR1 is LNHDA, CDR2 SQIVND (reference sequence). The length of the CDR3 is 13 residues.

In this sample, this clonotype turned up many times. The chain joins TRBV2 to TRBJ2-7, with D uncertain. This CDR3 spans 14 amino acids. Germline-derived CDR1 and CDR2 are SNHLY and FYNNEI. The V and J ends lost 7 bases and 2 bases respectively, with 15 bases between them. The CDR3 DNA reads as TGTGCCAGCACCTCAAGGGAAGGGCCCTACGAGCAGTACTTC. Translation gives CASTSREGPYEQYF.

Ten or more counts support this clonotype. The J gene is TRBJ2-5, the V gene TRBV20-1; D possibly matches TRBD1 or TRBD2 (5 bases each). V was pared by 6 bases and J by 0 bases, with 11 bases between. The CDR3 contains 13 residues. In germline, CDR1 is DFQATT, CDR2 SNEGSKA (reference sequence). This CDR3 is CSAKGRNQETQYF. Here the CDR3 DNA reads TGCAGTGCCAAGGGACGGAACCAAGAGACCCAGTACTTC.

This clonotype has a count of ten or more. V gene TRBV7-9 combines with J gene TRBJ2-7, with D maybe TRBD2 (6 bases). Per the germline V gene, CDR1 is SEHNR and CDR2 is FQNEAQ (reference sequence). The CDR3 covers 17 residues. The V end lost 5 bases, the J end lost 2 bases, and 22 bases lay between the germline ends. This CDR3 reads CASSLGPGGNNTYEQYF. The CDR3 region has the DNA TGTGCCAGCAGCCTCGGCCCCGGGGGAAATAACACCTACGAGCAGTACTTC.

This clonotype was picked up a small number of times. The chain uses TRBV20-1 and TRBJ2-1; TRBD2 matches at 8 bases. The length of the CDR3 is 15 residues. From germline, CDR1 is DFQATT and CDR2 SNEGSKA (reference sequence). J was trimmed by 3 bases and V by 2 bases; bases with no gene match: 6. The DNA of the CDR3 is TGCAGTGCTAGATGGGGTAGCGGGATCTACAATGAGCAGTTCTTC. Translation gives CSARWGSGIYNEQFF.

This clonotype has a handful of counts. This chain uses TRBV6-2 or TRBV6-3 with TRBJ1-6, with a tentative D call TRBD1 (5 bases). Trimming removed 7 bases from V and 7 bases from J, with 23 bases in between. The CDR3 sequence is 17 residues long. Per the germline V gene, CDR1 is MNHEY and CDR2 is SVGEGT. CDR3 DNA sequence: TGTGCCAGCATCGGGGGTGGTCAGGCAAGGGGAAATTCACCCCTCCACTTT. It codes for CASIGGGQARGNSPLHF.

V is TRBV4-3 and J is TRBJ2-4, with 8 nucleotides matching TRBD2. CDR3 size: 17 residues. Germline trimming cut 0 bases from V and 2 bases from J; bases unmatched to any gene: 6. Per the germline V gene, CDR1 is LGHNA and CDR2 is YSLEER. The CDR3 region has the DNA TGCGCCAGCAGCCAAGATTGGCCTAGCGGGCCCAAAAACATTCAGTACTTC. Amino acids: CASSQDWPSGPKNIQYF.

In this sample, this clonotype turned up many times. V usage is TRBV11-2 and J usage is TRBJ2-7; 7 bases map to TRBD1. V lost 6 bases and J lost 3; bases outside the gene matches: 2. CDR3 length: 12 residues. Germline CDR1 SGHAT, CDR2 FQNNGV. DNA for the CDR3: TGTGCCAGCAGTCGACAGGGCTACGAGCAGTACTTC. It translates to CASSRQGYEQYF.

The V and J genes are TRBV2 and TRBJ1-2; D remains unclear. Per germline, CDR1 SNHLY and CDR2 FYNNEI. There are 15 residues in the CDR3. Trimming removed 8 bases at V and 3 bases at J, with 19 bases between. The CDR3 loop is CASFGSGSRDYGYTF. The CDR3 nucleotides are TGTGCCAGCTTCGGGTCGGGCAGTAGGGACTATGGCTACACCTTC.

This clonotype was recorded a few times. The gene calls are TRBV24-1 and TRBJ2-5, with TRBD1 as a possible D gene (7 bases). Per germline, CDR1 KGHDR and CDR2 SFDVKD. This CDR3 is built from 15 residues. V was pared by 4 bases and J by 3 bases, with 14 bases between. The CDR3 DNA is TGTGCCACCAGTGACGCGGGACAGTCGAAAGAGACCCAGTACTTC. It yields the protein CATSDAGQSKETQYF.

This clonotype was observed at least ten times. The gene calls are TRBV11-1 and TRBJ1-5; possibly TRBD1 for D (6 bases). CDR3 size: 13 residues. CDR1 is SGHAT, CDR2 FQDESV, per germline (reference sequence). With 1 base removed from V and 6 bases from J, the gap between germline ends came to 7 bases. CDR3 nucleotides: TGTGCCAGCAGCTTAGACAGGGCTCAGCCCCAGCATTTT. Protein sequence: CASSLDRAQPQHF.

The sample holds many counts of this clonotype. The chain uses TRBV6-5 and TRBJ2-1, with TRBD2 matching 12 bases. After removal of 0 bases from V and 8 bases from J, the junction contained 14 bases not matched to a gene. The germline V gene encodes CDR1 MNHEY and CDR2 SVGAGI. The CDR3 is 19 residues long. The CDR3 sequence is CASSYSWTSGNKGVDEQFF. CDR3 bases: TGTGCCAGCAGTTACTCCTGGACTAGCGGGAATAAAGGGGTGGATGAGCAGTTCTTC.

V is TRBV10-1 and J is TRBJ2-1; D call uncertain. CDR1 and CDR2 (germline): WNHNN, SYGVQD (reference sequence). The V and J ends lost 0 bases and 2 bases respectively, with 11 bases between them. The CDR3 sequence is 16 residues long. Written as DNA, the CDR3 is TGCGCCAGCAGTGAGTCAAAGGCAGGCCCCTACAATGAGCAGTTCTTC. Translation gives CASSESKAGPYNEQFF.

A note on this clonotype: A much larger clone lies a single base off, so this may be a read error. CDR3 region: CASSFREPGLAIGEQYF. DNA of the CDR3: TGTGCCAGCAGCTTTAGGGAGCCGGGACTCGCGATCGGCGAGCAGTACTTC. The chain joins TRBV7-9 to TRBJ2-7, with D possibly TRBD2 on 6 matching bases. Germline V lookup: CDR1 SEHNR, CDR2 FQNEAQ (reference sequence). V lost 3 bases to trimming and J lost 6 bases, with 24 bases between them. The CDR3 runs to 17 residues.